A single sample gave rise to the 5 T cell receptor beta chains below, sequenced in a study of blood T cell repertoires in COVID-19. The protocol was immunoSEQ multiplex PCR, while the TCRdb copy is restricted to in-frame clones and leaves out a portion. The table includes about 290,000 clones, around 81% detected once. The sample consisted of peripheral blood. These receptors came from a woman between 45 and 65 years old with active or convalescent COVID-19.

V and J are TRBV5-6 and TRBJ2-7; tentative D call: TRBD2 (6 bases). V lost 2 bases to trimming and J lost 1 base, with 13 bases between them. The CDR3 has 15 residues. Germline V gene lookup returns CDR1 SGHDT and CDR2 YYEEEE. CDR3 in DNA: TGTGCCAGCAGCTTTCCGACTAGGGATTCCTACGAGCAGTACTTC. This sequence encodes CASSFPTRDSYEQYF.

The genes are TRBV6-5 and TRBJ1-2; possible D gene TRBD1, 6 bases. The germline gives CDR1 MNHEY, CDR2 SVGAGI. V shed 6 bases and J shed 3 bases, with 17 bases lying between them. The CDR3 is 15 amino acids. The CDR3 nucleotides are TGTGCCAGCAGATTCCAGGGGATAGGCTACTATGGCTACACCTTC. It is translated as CASRFQGIGYYGYTF.

This clone is a singleton in its sample. The chain links TRBV20-1 to TRBJ2-1, with TRBD2 matching over 10 bases. CDR1 and CDR2 (germline): DFQATT, SNEGSKA (reference sequence). The CDR3 sequence is 16 residues long. The trim removed 3 bases at V and 1 base at J, leaving 6 bases unmatched. This CDR3 reads CSASDLSGRSYNEQFF. The CDR3, as DNA: TGCAGTGCTAGTGACCTTAGCGGGAGGTCCTACAATGAGCAGTTCTTC.

This clone is a singleton in its sample. The rearrangement joins TRBV6-5 to TRBJ1-4; 10 bases match TRBD1. Trimming at V came to 2 bases and at J to 10 bases, leaving 10 bases not matched to a gene. Germline loops: CDR1 MNHEY, CDR2 SVGAGI. The CDR3 runs to 16 residues. The CDR3 here is CASSYRRTGGALKLFF. Written as DNA, the CDR3 is TGTGCCAGCAGTTACCGGCGGACAGGGGGAGCCTTAAAACTGTTTTTT.

V is TRBV2 and J is TRBJ2-1; tentatively, D is TRBD2 (7 bases). The CDR3 runs to 18 residues. The ends were cut back, 3 bases at V and 1 base at J, with 19 bases in the middle. The germline V gene encodes CDR1 SNHLY and CDR2 FYNNEI. CDR3 amino acids: CASSDGGGREISYNEQFF. DNA of the CDR3: TGTGCCAGCAGTGACGGGGGCGGGCGGGAGATTTCCTACAATGAGCAGTTCTTC. Supplemented by reference TRBV2 and TRBJ2-1, the full variable domain reads EPEVTQTPSHQVTQMGQEVILRCVPISNHLYFYWYRQILGQKVEFLVSFYNNEISEKSEIFDDQFSVERPDGSNFTLKIRSTKLEDSAMYFCASSDGGGREISYNEQFFGPGTRLTVL.